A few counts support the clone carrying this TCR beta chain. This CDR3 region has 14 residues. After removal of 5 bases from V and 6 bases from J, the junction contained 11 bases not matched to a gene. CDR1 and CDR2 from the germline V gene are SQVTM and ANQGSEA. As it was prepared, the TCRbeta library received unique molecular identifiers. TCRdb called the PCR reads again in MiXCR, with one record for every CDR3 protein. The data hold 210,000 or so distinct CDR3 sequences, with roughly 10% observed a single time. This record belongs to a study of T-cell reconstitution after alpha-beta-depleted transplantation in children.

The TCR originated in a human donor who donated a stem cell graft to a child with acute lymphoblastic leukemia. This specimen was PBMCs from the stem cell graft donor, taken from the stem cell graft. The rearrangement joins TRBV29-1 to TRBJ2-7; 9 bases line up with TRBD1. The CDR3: CSVRVGQGRSEQYF. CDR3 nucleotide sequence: TGCAGCGTTCGGGTGGGACAGGGAAGAAGCGAGCAGTACTTC.